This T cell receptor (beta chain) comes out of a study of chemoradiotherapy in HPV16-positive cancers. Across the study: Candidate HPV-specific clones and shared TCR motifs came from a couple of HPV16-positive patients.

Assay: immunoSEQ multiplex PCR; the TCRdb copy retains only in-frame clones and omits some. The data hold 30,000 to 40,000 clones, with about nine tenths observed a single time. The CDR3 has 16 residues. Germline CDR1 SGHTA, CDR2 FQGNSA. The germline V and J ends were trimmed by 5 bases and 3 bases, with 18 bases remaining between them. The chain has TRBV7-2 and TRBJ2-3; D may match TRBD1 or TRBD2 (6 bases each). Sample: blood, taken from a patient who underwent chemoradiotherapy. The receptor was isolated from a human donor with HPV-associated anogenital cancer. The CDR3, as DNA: TGTGCCAGCAGCCGGCGCATCGGGGGCCGAACAGATACGCAGTATTTT. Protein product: CASSRRIGGRTDTQYF.